A selection of T cell receptor beta chains follows, all from one sample in a study of sequential checkpoint blockade in melanoma. The data were produced by immunoSEQ multiplex PCR, yet TCRdb's version contains in-frame clones alone and is incomplete. The table includes over 30,000 clones, approximately 85% detected once. The sequenced sample was CD8+ T cells sorted from blood (inferred from file names), obtained from a patient given nivolumab and ipilimumab in sequence. The source of these receptors is a human donor with melanoma. The CDR3 runs from the conserved cysteine through the conserved F or W. A D gene is named only where the DNA matches it firmly. Clone size is shown for a subset of rows, as once, few, many or a class of expanded clone.

>NA|TRBV7-2|NA|TRBJ2-3
TGTGCCAGCAGCCCACTCAACCCCCCGGATACGCAGTATTTT
CASSPLNPPDTQYF
>once|TRBV27|NA|TRBJ1-2
TGTGCCAGCAGTTTCTTCCAGGGATATGGCTACACCTTC
CASSFFQGYGYTF
>NA|TRBV5-5|NA|TRBJ2-1
TGTGCCAGCAGCAAGCAAAGCTCCTACAATGAGCAGTTCTTC
CASSKQSSYNEQFF
>NA|TRBV6-5|TRBD1|TRBJ2-3
TGTGCCAGCAGTTACTTTCAGGGGGACACAGATACGCAGTATTTT
CASSYFQGDTDTQYF
>NA|TRBV15|TRBD1|TRBJ1-1
TGTGCCACCAGCTCTGAGACAGGGGAGGACACTGAAGCTTTCTTT
CATSSETGEDTEAFF
>NA|TRBV4-2|TRBD1|TRBJ2-3
TGTGCCAGCAGCCAAGATCCCCCAACAGGGGGGAGCACAGATACGCAGTATTTT
CASSQDPPTGGSTDTQYF
>NA|TRBV4-1|NA|TRBJ2-2
TGCGCCAGCAGCCAAGCACCGCCAGGCGGGGAGCTGTTTTTT
CASSQAPPGGELFF
>once|TRBV7-9|NA|TRBJ2-7
TGTGCCAGCAGCTGGGGGACTTTAGACCCCTACGAGCAGTACTTC
CASSWGTLDPYEQYF
>NA|TRBV27|TRBD2|TRBJ2-4
TGTGCCAGCAGTTTATACCCTAGCGGCACAGGTAACATTCAGTACTTC
CASSLYPSGTGNIQYF
>NA|TRBV7-2|NA|TRBJ1-4
TGTGCCAGCAGCTTAGTATTCACTAATGAAAAACTGTTTTTT
CASSLVFTNEKLFF
>NA|TRBV29-1|NA|TRBJ1-4
TGCAGCGTTGCCGGGACGGGAGAACTGTTTTTT
CSVAGTGELFF
>NA|TRBV9|NA|TRBJ2-2
TGTGCCAGCAGCTCAGGGGTGGGGGAGCTGTTTTTT
CASSSGVGELFF
>once|TRBV2|NA|TRBJ2-7
TGTGCCAGCAGTACGAACAGGGAATCCTACGAGCAGTACTTC
CASSTNRESYEQYF
>NA|TRBV23-1|TRBD2|TRBJ2-2
TGCGCCAGCACTCAAAACGGGACTAGCGGGAGAAATGAAAACACCGGGGAGCTGTTTTTT
CASTQNGTSGRNENTGELFF
>NA|TRBV10-3|TRBD1|TRBJ2-1
TGTGCCATCGGCGGGACAGGGCCCGAGCAGTTCTTC
CAIGGTGPEQFF
>NA|TRBV6-5|TRBD1|TRBJ1-1
TGTGCCAGCAGTTACTCACAGGGGCCGCAGGCTTTCTTT
CASSYSQGPQAFF
>NA|TRBV25-1|TRBD1|TRBJ1-1
TGTGCCAGCAGTCCCCCCGACAGGGGGACTGAAGCTTTCTTT
CASSPPDRGTEAFF
>NA|TRBV10-1|NA|TRBJ2-1
TGCGCCAGCAGTGAGTCGATGTCCGGGGAGCAGTTCTTC
CASSESMSGEQFF
>NA|TRBV9|TRBD2|TRBJ2-7
TGTGCCAGCAGCGGGGGAACTAGCGGGGGGGCGGTCCACGAGCAGTACTTC
CASSGGTSGGAVHEQYF
>NA|TRBV7-6|TRBD2|TRBJ2-3
TGTGCCAGCAGCTCCTGGACTAGCGGAACTAGCACAGATACGCAGTATTTT
CASSSWTSGTSTDTQYF
>NA|TRBV28|TRBD2|TRBJ2-3
TGTGCCAGCAGTTCCGAAGGGGGACTAGCGGAAGGTACGCAGTATTTT
CASSSEGGLAEGTQYF
>medium-sized|TRBV6-4|TRBD2|TRBJ2-3
TGTGCCAGCAGTGAACTAGCGGGAGCAGATACGCAGTATTTT
CASSELAGADTQYF
>once|TRBV4-1|NA|TRBJ1-1
TGCGCCAGCAGCCAAGAAATCGGAGGCAGGATGATTAACACTGAAGCTTTCTTT
CASSQEIGGRMINTEAFF
>NA|TRBV6-5|NA|TRBJ2-1
TGTGCCAGCAGTTATACTAGATCGGGTGAGCAGTTCTTC
CASSYTRSGEQFF
>NA|TRBV9|TRBD2|TRBJ2-5
TGTGCCAGCAGCGTAGGTAGCGGGGAGGAGACCCAGTACTTC
CASSVGSGEETQYF
>NA|TRBV10-2|TRBD1|TRBJ2-7
TGCGCCACGAAGGGACAGGGCCCCTACGAGCAGTACTTC
CATKGQGPYEQYF
>NA|TRBV10-1|TRBD1|TRBJ1-1
TGCGCCAGCAGTTCAGGAAGACAGGGTTCAGGGGACACTGAAGCTTTCTTT
CASSSGRQGSGDTEAFF
>NA|TRBV25-1|TRBD1|TRBJ1-2
TGTGCCAGCACAAAGACAGGGGGTGGGTATGGCTACACCTTC
CASTKTGGGYGYTF
>NA|TRBV4-1|NA|TRBJ2-3
TGCGCCAGCAGCCAACTTCTAGGACAGGGAGGGTACACAGATACGCAGTATTTT
CASSQLLGQGGYTDTQYF
>NA|TRBV19|TRBD1|TRBJ1-1
TGTGCCAGTAAGGGGGCCTTGAACACTGAAGCTTTCTTT
CASKGALNTEAFF
>NA|TRBV2|TRBD1|TRBJ1-1
TGTGCCAGCAGTGAAGCGCTTCATAGGGGGCATGAAGCTTTCTTT
CASSEALHRGHEAFF
>NA|TRBV27|TRBD2|TRBJ2-5
TGTGCCACCCGATCTGGGATAGCGGGAGGGGTGGAGACCCAGTACTTC
CATRSGIAGGVETQYF
>few|TRBV2|NA|TRBJ2-3
TGTGCCAGCGTGGACAGACAAAGCACAGATACGCAGTATTTT
CASVDRQSTDTQYF
>NA|TRBV28|TRBD2|TRBJ2-5
TGTGCCAGCAGTTTACCGACTAGCGGGGGAGAAGAGACCCAGTACTTC
CASSLPTSGGEETQYF
>NA|TRBV27|TRBD2|TRBJ2-1
TGTGCCAGCAGTGGGACTAGCGGAAACTCCTACAATGAGCAGTTCTTC
CASSGTSGNSYNEQFF
>NA|TRBV27|NA|TRBJ2-7
TGTGCCAGCAGTTTGTTCAGCTCCTACGAGCAGTACTTC
CASSLFSSYEQYF
>NA|TRBV6-5|TRBD2|TRBJ2-7
TGTGCCAGCAGTTCTACCGGGACTAGCGGGAGTCACGGGCAGTACTTC
CASSSTGTSGSHGQYF
>NA|TRBV2|TRBD1|TRBJ1-5
TGTGCCAGCAGTGACCAAACAGGGGTTTCGGGTCAGCCCCAGCATTTT
CASSDQTGVSGQPQHF
>NA|TRBV9|TRBD2|TRBJ2-5
TGTGCCAGCAGCGTAGGGGAGACTAGCGGACTCCAAGAGACCCAGTACTTC
CASSVGETSGLQETQYF
>NA|TRBV19|TRBD1|TRBJ1-2
TGTGCCAGTAGTATTGGACAGGAATTCTATGGCTACACCTTC
CASSIGQEFYGYTF
>few|TRBV6-1|NA|TRBJ1-6
TGTGCCAGCGGGCCGCATAATTCACCCCTCCACTTT
CASGPHNSPLHF
>NA|TRBV19|TRBD2|TRBJ2-7
TGTGCCAGTAGTCCCCGGGACTACTCCCACGAGCAGTACTTC
CASSPRDYSHEQYF
>NA|TRBV27|TRBD1|TRBJ2-7
TGTGCCAGCAGTCTCCAGGGACAGGCCCGTACAACCTACGAGCAGTACTTC
CASSLQGQARTTYEQYF
>NA|TRBV10-2|TRBD2|TRBJ2-7
TGCGCCAGCAGATTTAGCGGGGGGGCAGTCTACGAGCAGTACTTC
CASRFSGGAVYEQYF
>once|TRBV19|TRBD1|TRBJ2-2
TGTGCCAGCACGCGGACAGGGGGCCCCGGGGAGCTGTTTTTT
CASTRTGGPGELFF
>NA|TRBV6-7|TRBD2|TRBJ2-7
TGTGCCAGCAGTTACAAGGGACTAGCGGAGGTAGGGCAGTACTTC
CASSYKGLAEVGQYF
>medium-sized|TRBV10-3|TRBD1|TRBJ1-2
TGTGCCATCAGCGAGAGCGATCAACAGGGGCTCGATGGCTACACCTTC
CAISESDQQGLDGYTF
>NA|TRBV5-6|TRBD1|TRBJ2-2
TGTGCCAGCAGCTCGGACAGGGACACCGGGGAGCTGTTTTTT
CASSSDRDTGELFF
>NA|TRBV5-1|NA|TRBJ2-5
TGCGCCAGCAGCTTCAATCAAGAGACCCAGTACTTC
CASSFNQETQYF
>NA|TRBV27|NA|TRBJ2-1
TGTGCCAGCAGTTTAGGGGCCTTCAACTCCTACAATGAGCAGTTCTTC
CASSLGAFNSYNEQFF
>NA|TRBV27|TRBD2|TRBJ2-1
TGTGCCAGCAGTTTCGAACCAGGACTAGCGGGAGATAATGAGCAGTTCTTC
CASSFEPGLAGDNEQFF
>NA|TRBV5-1|TRBD1|TRBJ1-1
TGCGCCAGCAGCGACCCGGGGACAGGGATAACTGAAGCTTTCTTT
CASSDPGTGITEAFF
>NA|TRBV5-5|TRBD2|TRBJ2-7
TGTGCCAGCAACAAGGGAGGGGCCGATTACGAGCAGTACTTC
CASNKGGADYEQYF